The following is a T cell receptor beta chain sequence with its context. The germline V gene has CDR1 SNHLY and CDR2 FYNNEI. CDR3 length equals 14 residues. V was shortened by 2 bases and J by 0 bases, with 8 bases between the two germline ends. This specimen belongs to a study of cytomegalovirus exposure and HLA in healthy donors. Use of 60 Vbeta and 13 Jbeta primers characterized the PCR. The method was immunoSEQ multiplex PCR; TCRdb's version includes in-frame clones alone and lacks a portion of them. The table has fewer than 200,000 clones, 80% seen once. The V and J genes are TRBV2 and TRBJ2-7; D perhaps matches TRBD2 (6 bases). The sequencing sample was made of PBMCs. This clonotype originated in a man aged 18 to 29 in good health and CMV-seropositive. CDR3 loop: CASSELASSYEQYF. As DNA, the CDR3 is TGTGCCAGCAGTGAACTAGCGAGCTCCTACGAGCAGTACTTC.